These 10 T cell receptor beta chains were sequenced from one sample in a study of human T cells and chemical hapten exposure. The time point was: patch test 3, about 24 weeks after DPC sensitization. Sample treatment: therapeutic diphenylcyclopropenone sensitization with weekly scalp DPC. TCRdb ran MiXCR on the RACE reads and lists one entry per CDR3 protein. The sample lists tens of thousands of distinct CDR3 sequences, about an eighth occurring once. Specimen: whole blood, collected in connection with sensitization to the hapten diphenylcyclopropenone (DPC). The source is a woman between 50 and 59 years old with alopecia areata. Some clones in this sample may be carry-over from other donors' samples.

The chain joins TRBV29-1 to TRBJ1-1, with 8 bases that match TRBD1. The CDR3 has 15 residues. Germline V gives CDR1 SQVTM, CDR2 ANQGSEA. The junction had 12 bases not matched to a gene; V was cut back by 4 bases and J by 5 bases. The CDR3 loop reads CSVGPGQALRTEAFF. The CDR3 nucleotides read TGCAGCGTTGGCCCGGGACAGGCCCTCCGGACTGAAGCTTTCTTT.

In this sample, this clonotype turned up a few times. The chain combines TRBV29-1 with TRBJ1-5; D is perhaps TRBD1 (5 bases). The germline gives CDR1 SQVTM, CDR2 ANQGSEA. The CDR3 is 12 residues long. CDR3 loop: CSAGGGNQPQHF. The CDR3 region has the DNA TGCAGTGCTGGGGGTGGAAATCAGCCCCAGCATTTT. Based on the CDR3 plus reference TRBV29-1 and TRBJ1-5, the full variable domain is SAVISQKPSRDICQRGTSLTIQCQVDSQVTMMFWYRQQPGQSLTLIATANQGSEATYESGFVIDKFPISRPNLTFSTLTVSNMSPEDSSIYLCSAGGGNQPQHFGDGTRLSIL.

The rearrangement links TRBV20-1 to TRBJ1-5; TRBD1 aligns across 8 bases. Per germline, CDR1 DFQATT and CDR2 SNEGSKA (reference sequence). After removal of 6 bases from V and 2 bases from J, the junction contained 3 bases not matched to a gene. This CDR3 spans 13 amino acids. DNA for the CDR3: TGCAGTGCGTACAGGGGGGGCAATCAGCCCCAGCATTTT. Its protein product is CSAYRGGNQPQHF.

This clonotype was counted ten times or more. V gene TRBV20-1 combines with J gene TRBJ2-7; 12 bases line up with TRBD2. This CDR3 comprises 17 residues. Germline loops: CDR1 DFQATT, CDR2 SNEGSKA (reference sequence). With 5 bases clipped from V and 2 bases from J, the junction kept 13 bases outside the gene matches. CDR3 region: CSAVPNSGLAGPYEQYF. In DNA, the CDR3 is TGCAGTGCTGTTCCAAATTCAGGACTAGCGGGACCCTACGAGCAGTACTTC.

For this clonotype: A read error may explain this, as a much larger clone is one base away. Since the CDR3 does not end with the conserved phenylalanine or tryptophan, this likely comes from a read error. CDR3: CASSSPGTGNFEAFS. The CDR3 DNA follows: TGTGCCAGCAGCTCGCCTGGGACAGGGAACTTCGAAGCTTTCTCT. The chain is built from TRBV7-9 and TRBJ1-1; 9 nucleotides align to TRBD1. CDR3 length: 15 residues. With 4 bases clipped from V and 8 bases from J, the junction kept 11 bases outside the gene matches. Germline CDR1 is SEHNR and CDR2 is FQNEAQ (reference sequence).

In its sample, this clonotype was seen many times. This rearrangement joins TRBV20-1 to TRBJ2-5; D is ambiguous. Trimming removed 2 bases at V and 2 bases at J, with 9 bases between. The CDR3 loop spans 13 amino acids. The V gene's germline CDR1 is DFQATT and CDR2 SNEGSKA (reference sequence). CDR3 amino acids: CSARFPSQETQYF. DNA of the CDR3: TGCAGTGCTAGATTCCCATCACAAGAGACCCAGTACTTC.

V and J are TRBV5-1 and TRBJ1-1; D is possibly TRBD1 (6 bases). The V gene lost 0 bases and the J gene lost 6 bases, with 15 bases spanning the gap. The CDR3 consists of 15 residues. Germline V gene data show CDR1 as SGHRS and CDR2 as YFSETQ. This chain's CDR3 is CASSLADSYYAEAFF. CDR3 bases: TGCGCCAGCAGCTTGGCGGACAGCTATTACGCTGAAGCTTTCTTT.

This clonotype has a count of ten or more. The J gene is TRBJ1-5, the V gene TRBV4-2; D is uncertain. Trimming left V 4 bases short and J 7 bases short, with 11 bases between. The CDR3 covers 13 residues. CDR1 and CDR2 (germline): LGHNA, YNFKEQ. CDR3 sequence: CASSPWAGQPQHF. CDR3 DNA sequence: TGTGCCAGCAGCCCCTGGGCAGGCCAGCCCCAGCATTTT.

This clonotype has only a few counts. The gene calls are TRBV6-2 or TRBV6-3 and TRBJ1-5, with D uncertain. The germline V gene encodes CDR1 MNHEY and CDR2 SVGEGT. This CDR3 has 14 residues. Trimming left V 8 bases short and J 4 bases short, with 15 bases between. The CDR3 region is CASVGIGPNQPQHF. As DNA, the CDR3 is TGTGCCAGCGTGGGGATCGGACCTAATCAGCCCCAGCATTTT.

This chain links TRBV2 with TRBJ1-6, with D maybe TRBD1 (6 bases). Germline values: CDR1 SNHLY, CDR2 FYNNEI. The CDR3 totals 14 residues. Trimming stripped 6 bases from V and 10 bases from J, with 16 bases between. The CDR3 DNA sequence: TGTGCCAGCAGACTCCCAAGGGACAACTCACCCCTCCACTTT. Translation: CASRLPRDNSPLHF. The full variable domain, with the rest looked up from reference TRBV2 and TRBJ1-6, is EPEVTQTPSHQVTQMGQEVILRCVPISNHLYFYWYRQILGQKVEFLVSFYNNEISEKSEIFDDQFSVERPDGSNFTLKIRSTKLEDSAMYFCASRLPRDNSPLHFGNGTRLTVT.